Following are 25 T cell receptor beta chains from one sample sequenced in a study of response to subunit inactivated influenza vaccine. TCRdb re-derived calls from the RT-PCR reads in MiXCR, one entry per CDR3 protein. The sample has approximately 530,000 distinct CDR3 sequences, 10% to 15% seen once. This specimen was PBMCs from blood, taken about 40 days after vaccination. Source of these receptors: a man over 45 who received an inactivated influenza vaccine.

This clonotype was seen a few times. J is TRBJ2-3 and V is TRBV20-1; 9 bases are a match to TRBD2. The CDR3 loop spans 17 amino acids. The trim removed 5 bases at V and 4 bases at J, leaving 16 bases unmatched. Germline lookup yields CDR1 DFQATT and CDR2 SNEGSKA (reference sequence). Here the CDR3 reads CSAHYHISGSLADTQYF. CDR3 DNA: TGCAGTGCTCACTACCATATTAGCGGGAGTCTCGCAGATACGCAGTATTTT.

This clonotype was seen repeatedly, ten times or more. The rearrangement links TRBV20-1 to TRBJ2-1, with 9 bases fitting TRBD2. V gave up 4 bases and J gave up 3 bases; unmatched junction bases: 4. Looked up from germline, CDR1 is DFQATT and CDR2 is SNEGSKA (reference sequence). The CDR3 runs 14 residues. This CDR3 reads CSAKRGVNYNEQFF. DNA for the CDR3: TGCAGTGCTAAGCGGGGGGTAAACTACAATGAGCAGTTCTTC.

In this sample, this clonotype turned up a few times. This chain links TRBV28 with TRBJ2-3; no clear D. Per germline, CDR1 MDHEN and CDR2 SYDVKM. The CDR3 runs 12 residues. The ends were cut back, 5 bases at V and 7 bases at J, with 10 bases in the middle. CDR3 DNA sequence: TGTGCCAGCAGTCCCCCCCTAAATACGCAGTATTTT. Translation: CASSPPLNTQYF.

This clonotype was recorded a few times. The J gene is TRBJ2-3, the V gene TRBV6-1; D gene ambiguous. Per germline, CDR1 MNHNS and CDR2 SASEGT. Trimming stripped 6 bases from V and 4 bases from J, with 8 bases between. This CDR3 is 12 amino acids long. The CDR3 nucleotides are TGTGCCAGCAGGGCTGGGGCAGATACGCAGTATTTT. The encoded protein is CASRAGADTQYF.

The chain is built from TRBV4-1 and TRBJ2-7; a weak D match, TRBD1 (6 bases). This CDR3 is built from 17 residues. Germline loops: CDR1 MGHRA, CDR2 YSYEKL. The V gene lost 1 base and the J gene lost 2 bases, with 18 bases spanning the gap. The CDR3 region is CASSQGASLGAPYEQYF. The CDR3 region has the DNA TGCGCCAGCAGCCAAGGAGCAAGTCTGGGGGCCCCCTACGAGCAGTACTTC.

In its sample, this clonotype was seen many times. V usage is TRBV29-1 and J usage is TRBJ2-1, with 14 bases identical to TRBD2. This CDR3 has 17 residues. Germline V CDR1 and CDR2: SQVTM, ANQGSEA. V trimming: 6 bases; J trimming: 0 bases; junction bases outside the gene matches: 7. DNA for the CDR3: TGCAGCGTGCCCGGGACTAGCGGGAGCAGCTCCTACAATGAGCAGTTCTTC. It yields the protein CSVPGTSGSSSYNEQFF.

This rearrangement joins TRBV5-1 to TRBJ2-1, with 7 positions matching TRBD1. Germline V gene sequence: CDR1 SGHRS, CDR2 YFSETQ. The CDR3 length is 14 residues. Trimming cost V 4 bases and J 9 bases; bases outside gene matches: 10. DNA of the CDR3: TGCGCCAGCAGCCCTAACAGGGGCGGAGGTGAGCAGTTCTTC. Its translation: CASSPNRGGGEQFF.

In this sample, this clonotype turned up many times. The chain joins TRBV5-1 to TRBJ2-2, with a weak D call TRBD2 (6 bases). The V gene's germline CDR1 is SGHRS and CDR2 YFSETQ. The V end lost 4 bases, the J end lost 5 bases, and 15 bases lay between the germline ends. The CDR3 extends over 15 amino acids. The DNA of the CDR3 is TGCGCCAGCAGCCCACAGTCGGGGGTTACCGGGGAGCTGTTTTTT. Translating gives CASSPQSGVTGELFF.

This clonotype has at least ten counts. The rearrangement links TRBV28 to TRBJ1-6, with no clear D. Trimming left V 4 bases short and J 8 bases short, with 6 bases between. CDR3 length equals 12 residues. From germline, CDR1 is MDHEN and CDR2 SYDVKM. The CDR3 sequence: CASSSWDSPLHF. The CDR3 DNA reads as TGTGCCAGCAGTTCGTGGGATTCACCCCTCCACTTT.

This clonotype was recorded a few times. The chain carries TRBV20-1 and TRBJ2-7; the D gene is possibly TRBD1 (5 bases). CDR3 length: 14 residues. Per the germline V gene, CDR1 is DFQATT and CDR2 is SNEGSKA (reference sequence). The V gene lost 1 base and the J gene lost 3 bases, with 13 bases spanning the gap. The CDR3 spells CSARAFTGFYEQYF. The DNA of the CDR3 is TGCAGTGCTAGAGCCTTCACAGGTTTCTACGAGCAGTACTTC.

This clonotype occurred many times. The chain has TRBV20-1 and TRBJ2-4; D remains unclear. Trimming took 1 base from V and 4 from J, leaving 11 bases between them. The CDR3 consists of 14 residues. Germline V gene data show CDR1 as DFQATT and CDR2 as SNEGSKA (reference sequence). CDR3 protein: CSARGSESKNIQYF. CDR3 nucleotides: TGCAGTGCTAGAGGGTCGGAGAGTAAAAACATTCAGTACTTC.

A few counts support this clonotype. The V gene is TRBV4-3, the J gene TRBJ2-7; possibly TRBD1 for D (5 bases). The ends were cut back, 3 bases at V and 3 bases at J, with 21 bases in the middle. The CDR3 totals 17 residues. Germline-derived CDR1 and CDR2 are LGHNA and YSLEER. CDR3 bases: TGCGCCAGCAGCCAGTTCCATGGGGCAGGGTTTGGCTACGAGCAGTACTTC. It encodes CASSQFHGAGFGYEQYF.

The V call is TRBV11-2, the J call TRBJ2-1; 10 bases are shared with TRBD2. CDR3 length: 16 residues. V was clipped by 3 bases and J by 4 bases; unmatched bases: 6. Germline loops: CDR1 SGHAT, CDR2 FQNNGV. CDR3 nucleotides: TGTGCCAGCAGCTTGGGACCTAGCGGGAGTTACAATGAGCAGTTCTTC. It specifies CASSLGPSGSYNEQFF.

V and J are TRBV20-1 and TRBJ2-2, with D unresolved. Between the trimmed V and J ends, which lost 4 bases and 6 bases, there was a span of 6 bases. Germline V lookup: CDR1 DFQATT, CDR2 SNEGSKA (reference sequence). This CDR3 is 11 amino acids long. The CDR3 coding sequence is TGCAGTGCTACGTGGTCCGGGGAGCTGTTTTTT. This sequence encodes CSATWSGELFF.

This clonotype occurred a few times. The CDR3 DNA sequence: TGCGCCAGCAGCCCAAGGCGCCACGGCACAGATACGCAGTATTTT. It yields the protein CASSPRRHGTDTQYF. V and J are TRBV4-3 and TRBJ2-3; D unclear. This CDR3 has 15 amino acids. Trimming pared 4 bases from V and 1 base from J, leaving 12 bases between. Germline loops: CDR1 LGHNA, CDR2 YSLEER.

The genes are TRBV5-1 and TRBJ2-1; 9 positions match TRBD1. The CDR3 length is 15 residues. Trimming cost V 4 bases and J 4 bases; bases outside gene matches: 6. The germline V gene has CDR1 SGHRS and CDR2 YFSETQ. The CDR3 nucleotides are TGCGCCAGCAGCCCGGGACAGGGTCGGTACAATGAGCAGTTCTTC. It specifies CASSPGQGRYNEQFF.

The genes are TRBV9 and TRBJ2-2; unclear D gene. V dropped 6 bases and J dropped 0 bases, with 6 bases sitting between them. The V gene's germline CDR1 is SGDLS and CDR2 YYNGEE. This CDR3 is 13 amino acids long. The chain's CDR3 is CASKSTNTGELFF. The CDR3 nucleotides are TGTGCCAGCAAAAGCACGAACACCGGGGAGCTGTTTTTT. The whole variable domain, filled in from reference TRBV9 and TRBJ2-2, reads DSGVTQTPKHLITATGQRVTLRCSPRSGDLSVYWYQQSLDQGLQFLIQYYNGEERAKGNILERFSAQQFPDLHSELNLSSLELGDSALYFCASKSTNTGELFFGEGSRLTVL.

This clonotype has just a few counts. This chain connects TRBV5-6 to TRBJ1-3; D is perhaps TRBD1 (5 bases). Germline-derived CDR1 and CDR2 are SGHDT and YYEEEE. Trimming cost V 4 bases and J 0 bases, with 14 bases left between them. The CDR3 runs to 16 residues. The CDR3 bases are TGTGCCAGCAGCGGCTGGGGCAGCTTCTCTGGAAACACCATATATTTT. Translating gives CASSGWGSFSGNTIYF.

This clonotype was observed a few times. At one boundary the junction diverges from the germline segment, which might be a read error. The V call is TRBV20-1, the J call TRBJ2-1, with D possibly being TRBD1 (6 bases). CDR1 DFQATT and CDR2 SNEGSKA come from the germline V gene (reference sequence). This CDR3 comprises 17 residues. CDR3 protein: CSARDPRTATLYNEQFF. The CDR3 DNA reads as TGTAGTGCTAGAGACCCTCGGACAGCGACTCTGTACAATGAGCAGTTCTTC.

The rearrangement uses TRBV29-1 and TRBJ1-2; D is perhaps TRBD1 (6 bases). The germline gives CDR1 SQVTM, CDR2 ANQGSEA. This CDR3 contains 13 residues. Trimming pared 5 bases from V and 3 bases from J, leaving 13 bases between. The CDR3 region is CSVRDNLYYGYTF. CDR3 nucleotides: TGCAGCGTTCGGGACAACTTATACTATGGCTACACCTTC.

A few counts support this clonotype. CDR3: CSVEVRRDPYEQYF. The CDR3 region has the DNA TGCAGCGTTGAGGTGCGGCGGGACCCTTACGAGCAGTACTTC. J is TRBJ2-7 and V is TRBV29-1, with D possibly matching TRBD2 (6 bases). The CDR3 length is 14 residues. Trimming removed 3 bases from V and 4 bases from J, with 16 bases in between. Germline loops: CDR1 SQVTM, CDR2 ANQGSEA.

V is TRBV11-2 and J is TRBJ2-2, with TRBD2 as a possible D gene (6 bases). The V end was cut by 0 bases, the J end by 5 bases, with 19 bases between. The CDR3 totals 18 residues. Germline V gives CDR1 SGHAT, CDR2 FQNNGV. The CDR3 bases are TGTGCCAGCAGCTTAGATACGTGGCGGGACGAGAAGACCGGGGAGCTGTTTTTT. As protein: CASSLDTWRDEKTGELFF.

This chain uses TRBV28 with TRBJ2-7; 7 bases map to TRBD2. V shed 6 bases, J shed 2 bases, and the junction held 7 bases outside the gene matches. Germline V gives CDR1 MDHEN, CDR2 SYDVKM. The CDR3 covers 14 residues. CDR3 in amino acids: CASRLGGFAYEQYF. As DNA, the CDR3 is TGTGCCAGCAGGTTGGGGGGGTTCGCCTACGAGCAGTACTTC.

This sequence joins TRBV24-1 and TRBJ2-1, with D tentatively TRBD1 (5 bases). Deletions cut 3 bases from V and 4 bases from J, with 12 bases between. Germline CDR1 and CDR2: KGHDR and SFDVKD. This CDR3 contains 15 residues. The CDR3 nucleotides are TGTGCCACCAGTGATACTACACAGGTTTACAATGAGCAGTTCTTC. This translates into CATSDTTQVYNEQFF.

The chain combines TRBV4-3 with TRBJ2-7; D may correspond to TRBD1 or TRBD2 (5 bases each). Trimming shortened V by 2 bases and J by 2 bases, and 19 bases separated the two germline ends. The length of the CDR3 is 17 residues. From germline, CDR1 is LGHNA and CDR2 YSLEER. CDR3 residues: CASSQRTGADTTYEQYF. The DNA of the CDR3 is TGCGCCAGCAGCCAACGAACCGGGGCAGATACAACCTACGAGCAGTACTTC.